The source of this T cell receptor beta chain is a study of blood T cell repertoires in COVID-19. Turning to the study itself: The samples span acute and convalescent COVID-19 from the United States, Italy and Spain.

The germline V gene encodes CDR1 KGHDR and CDR2 SFDVKD. The V and J ends lost 7 bases and 3 bases, in that order; junction bases with no gene match: 7. This CDR3 contains 14 residues. Under the authors' procedure: Amplification of reference gene primers provided the estimated nucleated cell counts. Sequenced by immunoSEQ multiplex PCR; TCRdb stores in-frame clones only, minus some. V and J calls and clone size are copied from that table; D and trimming were computed from the DNA. The table records about 170,000 clones, 70% to 90% of them present only once. This sequence was found in a man in his forties or fifties with active or convalescent COVID-19. This sequence joins TRBV24-1 and TRBJ1-2, with 7 positions matching TRBD1. What was sequenced was peripheral blood. DNA for the CDR3: TGTGCCACCAGACCCACAGGGGCTGACTATGGCTACACCTTC. Translating it yields CATRPTGADYGYTF.